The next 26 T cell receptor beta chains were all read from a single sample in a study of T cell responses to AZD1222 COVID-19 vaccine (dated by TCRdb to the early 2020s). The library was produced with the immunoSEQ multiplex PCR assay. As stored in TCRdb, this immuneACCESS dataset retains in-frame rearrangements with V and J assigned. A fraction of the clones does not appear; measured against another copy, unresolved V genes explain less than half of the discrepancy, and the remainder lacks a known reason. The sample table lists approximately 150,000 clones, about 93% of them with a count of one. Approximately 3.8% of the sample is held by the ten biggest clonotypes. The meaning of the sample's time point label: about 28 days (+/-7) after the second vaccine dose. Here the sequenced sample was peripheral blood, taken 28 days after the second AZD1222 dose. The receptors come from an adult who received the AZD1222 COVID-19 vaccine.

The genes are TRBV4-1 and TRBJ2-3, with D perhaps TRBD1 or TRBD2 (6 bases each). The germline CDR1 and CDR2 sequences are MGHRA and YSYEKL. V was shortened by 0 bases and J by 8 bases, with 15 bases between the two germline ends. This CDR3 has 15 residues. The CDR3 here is CASSQEGGTHGTQYF. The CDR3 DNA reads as TGCGCCAGCAGCCAAGAGGGGGGCACCCACGGTACGCAGTATTTT.

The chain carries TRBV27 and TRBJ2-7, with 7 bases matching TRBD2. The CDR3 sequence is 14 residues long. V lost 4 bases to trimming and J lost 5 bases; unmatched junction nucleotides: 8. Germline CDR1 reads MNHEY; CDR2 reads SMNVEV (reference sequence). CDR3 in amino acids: CASSSAGVADEQYF. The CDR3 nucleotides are TGTGCCAGCAGTTCGGCGGGAGTAGCAGACGAGCAGTACTTC.

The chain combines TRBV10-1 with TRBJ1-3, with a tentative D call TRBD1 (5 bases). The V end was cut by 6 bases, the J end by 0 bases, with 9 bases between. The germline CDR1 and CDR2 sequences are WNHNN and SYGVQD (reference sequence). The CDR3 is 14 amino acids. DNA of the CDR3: TGCGCCAGCAGGCAGGGTAGCTCTGGAAACACCATATATTTT. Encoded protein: CASRQGSSGNTIYF.

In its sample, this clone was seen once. The CDR3 loop is CASSLQGDYGYTF. The CDR3 bases are TGTGCCAGCAGCCTACAGGGGGATTATGGCTACACCTTC. The J gene is TRBJ1-2, the V gene TRBV4-2; 8 bases map to TRBD1. This CDR3 spans 13 amino acids. The germline gives CDR1 LGHNA, CDR2 YNFKEQ. J gave up 5 bases and V 4 bases, and 3 bases lay outside the gene matches.

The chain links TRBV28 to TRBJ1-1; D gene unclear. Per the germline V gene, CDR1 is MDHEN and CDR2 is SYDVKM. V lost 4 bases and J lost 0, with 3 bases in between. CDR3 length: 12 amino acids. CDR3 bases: TGTGCCAGCAGTTCGGTGAACACTGAAGCTTTCTTT. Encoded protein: CASSSVNTEAFF.

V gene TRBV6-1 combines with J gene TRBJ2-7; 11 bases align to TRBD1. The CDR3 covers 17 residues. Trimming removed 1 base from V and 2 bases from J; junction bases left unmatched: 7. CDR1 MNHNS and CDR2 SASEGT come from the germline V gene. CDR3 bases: TGTGCCAGCAGTGAAGGGACAGGGGGCGCAGGTCCCTACGAGCAGTACTTC. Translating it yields CASSEGTGGAGPYEQYF.

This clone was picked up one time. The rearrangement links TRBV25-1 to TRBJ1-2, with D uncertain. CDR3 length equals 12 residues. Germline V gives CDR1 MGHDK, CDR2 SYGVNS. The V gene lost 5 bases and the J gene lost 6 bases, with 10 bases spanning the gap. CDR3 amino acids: CASSKGRHGYTF. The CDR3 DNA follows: TGTGCCAGCAGTAAGGGCAGGCATGGCTACACCTTC.

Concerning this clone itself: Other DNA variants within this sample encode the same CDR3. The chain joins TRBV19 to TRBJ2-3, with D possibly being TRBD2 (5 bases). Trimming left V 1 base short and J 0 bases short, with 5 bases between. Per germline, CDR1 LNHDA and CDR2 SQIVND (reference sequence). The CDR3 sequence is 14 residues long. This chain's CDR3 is CASSIGTSTDTQYF. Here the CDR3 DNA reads TGTGCCAGTAGTATAGGGACTAGCACAGATACGCAGTATTTT.

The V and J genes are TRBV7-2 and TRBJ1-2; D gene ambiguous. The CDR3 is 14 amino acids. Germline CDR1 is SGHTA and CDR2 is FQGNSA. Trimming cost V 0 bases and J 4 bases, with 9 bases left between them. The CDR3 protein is CASSLAPPFYGYTF. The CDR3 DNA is TGTGCCAGCAGCTTAGCCCCCCCCTTCTATGGCTACACCTTC. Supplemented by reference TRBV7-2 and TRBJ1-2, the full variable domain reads GAGVSQSPSNKVTEKGKDVELRCDPISGHTALYWYRQSLGQGLEFLIYFQGNSAPDKSGLPSDRFSAERTGGSVSTLTIQRTQQEDSAVYLCASSLAPPFYGYTFGSGTRLTVV.

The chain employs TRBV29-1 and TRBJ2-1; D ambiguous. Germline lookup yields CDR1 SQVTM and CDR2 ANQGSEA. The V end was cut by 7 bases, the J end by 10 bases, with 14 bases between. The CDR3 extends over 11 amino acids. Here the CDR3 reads CSAGWDEEQFF. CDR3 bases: TGCAGCGCTGGTTGGGATGAGGAGCAGTTCTTC.

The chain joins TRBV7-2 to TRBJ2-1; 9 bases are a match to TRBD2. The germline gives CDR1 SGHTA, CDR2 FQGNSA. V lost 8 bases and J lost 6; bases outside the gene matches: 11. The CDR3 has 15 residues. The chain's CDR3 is CASRPGLAGSNEQFF. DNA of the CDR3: TGTGCCAGCCGGCCTGGCCTAGCGGGATCCAATGAGCAGTTCTTC.

The CDR3 loop is CASSPGLGRTEAFF. The CDR3, as DNA: TGTGCCAGCAGCCCAGGTCTGGGGCGCACTGAAGCTTTCTTT. This rearrangement joins TRBV11-1 to TRBJ1-1, with D tentatively TRBD1 (5 bases). This CDR3 has 14 residues. Deletions cut 5 bases from V and 4 bases from J, with 14 bases between. The V gene's germline CDR1 is SGHAT and CDR2 FQDESV (reference sequence).

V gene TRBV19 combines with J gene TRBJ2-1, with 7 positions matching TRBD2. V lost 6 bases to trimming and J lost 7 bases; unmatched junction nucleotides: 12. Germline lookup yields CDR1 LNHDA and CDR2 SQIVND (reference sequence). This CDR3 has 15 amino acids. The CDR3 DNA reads TGTGCCAGTAGGAGAGATGGGAGGGCCGAAAATGAGCAGTTCTTC. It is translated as CASRRDGRAENEQFF.

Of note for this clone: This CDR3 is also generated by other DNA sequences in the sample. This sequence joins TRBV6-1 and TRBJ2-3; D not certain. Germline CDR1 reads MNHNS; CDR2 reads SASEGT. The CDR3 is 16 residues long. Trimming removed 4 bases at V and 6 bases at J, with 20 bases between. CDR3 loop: CASSGSVVDPADTQYF. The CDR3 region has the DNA TGTGCCAGCAGTGGCTCGGTAGTGGATCCTGCGGATACGCAGTATTTT.

CDR3 protein: CASSWTWGDSPLHF. The CDR3 DNA follows: TGTGCCAGCAGCTGGACCTGGGGAGATTCACCCCTCCACTTT. This sequence joins TRBV11-2 and TRBJ1-6, with D uncertain. Per germline, CDR1 SGHAT and CDR2 FQNNGV. The CDR3 length is 14 residues. V was cut by 4 bases and J by 8 bases, with 12 bases left in between.

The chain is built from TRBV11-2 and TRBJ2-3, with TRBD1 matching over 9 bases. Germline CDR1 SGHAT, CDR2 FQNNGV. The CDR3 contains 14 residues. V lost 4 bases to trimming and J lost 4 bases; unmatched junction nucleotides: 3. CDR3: CASSWTGVADTQYF. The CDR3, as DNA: TGTGCCAGCAGCTGGACAGGGGTGGCAGATACGCAGTATTTT. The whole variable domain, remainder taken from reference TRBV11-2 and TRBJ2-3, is EAGVAQSPRYKIIEKRQSVAFWCNPISGHATLYWYQQILGQGPKLLIQFQNNGVVDDSQLPKDRFSAERLKGVDSTLKIQPAKLEDSAVYLCASSWTGVADTQYFGPGTRLTVL.

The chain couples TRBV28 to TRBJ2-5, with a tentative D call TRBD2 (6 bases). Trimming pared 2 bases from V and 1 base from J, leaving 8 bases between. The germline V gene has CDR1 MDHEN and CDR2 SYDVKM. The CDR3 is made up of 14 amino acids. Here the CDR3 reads CASSLAGLQETQYF. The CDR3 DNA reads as TGTGCCAGCAGTTTAGCGGGGCTCCAAGAGACCCAGTACTTC.

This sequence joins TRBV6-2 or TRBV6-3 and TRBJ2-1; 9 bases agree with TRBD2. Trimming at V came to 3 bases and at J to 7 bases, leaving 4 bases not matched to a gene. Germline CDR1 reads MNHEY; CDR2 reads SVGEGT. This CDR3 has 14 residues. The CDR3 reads CASSYGLARNEQFF. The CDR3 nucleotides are TGTGCCAGCAGTTATGGACTAGCGAGGAATGAGCAGTTCTTC.

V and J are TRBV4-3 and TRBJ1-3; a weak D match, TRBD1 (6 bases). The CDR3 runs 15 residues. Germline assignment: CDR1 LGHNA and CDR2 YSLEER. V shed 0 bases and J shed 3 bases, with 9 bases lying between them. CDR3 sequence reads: CASSQEGASGNTIYF. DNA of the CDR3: TGCGCCAGCAGCCAAGAGGGGGCGAGTGGAAACACCATATATTTT.

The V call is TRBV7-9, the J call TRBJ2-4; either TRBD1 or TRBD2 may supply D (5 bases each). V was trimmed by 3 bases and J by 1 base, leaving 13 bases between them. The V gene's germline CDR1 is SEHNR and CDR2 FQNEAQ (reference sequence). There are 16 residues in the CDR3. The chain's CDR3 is CASSLGTGLAKNIQYF. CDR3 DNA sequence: TGTGCCAGCAGCTTGGGCACGGGGCTGGCCAAAAACATTCAGTACTTC.

CDR3: CASSQEILYRTSGSSEQFF. CDR3 nucleotide sequence: TGCGCCAGCAGCCAAGAGATATTATATAGGACTAGCGGGAGCAGTGAGCAGTTCTTC. This chain uses TRBV4-3 with TRBJ2-1; 13 bases fit TRBD2. The germline V gene has CDR1 LGHNA and CDR2 YSLEER. The CDR3 extends over 19 amino acids. Unmatched junction bases numbered 14, after V lost 0 bases and J lost 9 bases.

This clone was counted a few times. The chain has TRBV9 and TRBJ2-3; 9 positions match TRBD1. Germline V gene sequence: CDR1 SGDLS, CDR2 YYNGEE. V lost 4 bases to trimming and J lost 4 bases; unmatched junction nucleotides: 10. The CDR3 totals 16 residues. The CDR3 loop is CASSLRWGQGADTQYF. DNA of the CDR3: TGTGCCAGCAGCCTCCGGTGGGGACAGGGAGCAGATACGCAGTATTTT.

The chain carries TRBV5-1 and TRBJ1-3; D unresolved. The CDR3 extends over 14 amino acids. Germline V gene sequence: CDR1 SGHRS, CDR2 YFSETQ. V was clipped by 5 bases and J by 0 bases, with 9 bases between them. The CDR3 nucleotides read TGCGCCAGCAGGGACGGACGCTCTGGAAACACCATATATTTT. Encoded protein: CASRDGRSGNTIYF.

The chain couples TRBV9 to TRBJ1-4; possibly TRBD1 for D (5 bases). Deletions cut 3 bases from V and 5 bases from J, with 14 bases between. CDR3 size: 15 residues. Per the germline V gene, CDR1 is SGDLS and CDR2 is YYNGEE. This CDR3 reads CASSARDHGNEKLFF. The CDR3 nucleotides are TGTGCCAGCAGCGCCCGGGACCACGGGAATGAAAAACTGTTTTTT.

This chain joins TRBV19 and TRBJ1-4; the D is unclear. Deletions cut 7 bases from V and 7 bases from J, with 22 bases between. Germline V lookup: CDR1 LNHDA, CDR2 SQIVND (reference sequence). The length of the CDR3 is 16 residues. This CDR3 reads CASIRRVAQVGEKLFF. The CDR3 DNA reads TGTGCCAGTATCAGAAGGGTAGCGCAGGTCGGTGAAAAACTGTTTTTT.

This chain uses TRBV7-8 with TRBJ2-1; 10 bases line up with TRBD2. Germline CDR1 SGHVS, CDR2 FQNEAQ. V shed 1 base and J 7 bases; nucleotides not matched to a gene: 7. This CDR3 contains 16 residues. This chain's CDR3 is CASSLGPGLAINEQFF. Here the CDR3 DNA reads TGTGCCAGCAGCTTAGGACCGGGACTAGCGATAAATGAGCAGTTCTTC.